This TCR beta chain was observed in a study of beta chain features in type 1 diabetes. Whole-study results and caveats: Using cDNA template may skew counts toward highly expressing activated cells.

A word on this clone: Its antigen remains unknown.

Every isolated RNA sample was fully reverse transcribed, so sequencing captured expressed TCRB transcripts. Profiling relied on immunoSEQ multiplex PCR, and the TCRdb table lists in-frame clones only, not all of them. The sample includes 300,000 to 400,000 clones, roughly 12% of them seen just once. Central memory, naive, regulatory and stem cell-like memory CD4+ cells were sorted by CD45RO/CCR7/CD25/CD127/CD95/CD27. Germline-derived CDR1 and CDR2 are MDHEN and SYDVKM. Trimming took 3 bases from V and 5 from J; bases not matched to a gene: 10. This CDR3 has 15 residues. This chain connects TRBV28 to TRBJ2-7; TRBD2 matches at 7 bases. The TCR sequence derives from a man between 18 and 29 years old in good health. Sequenced material: naive CD4+ T cells from blood. The DNA of the CDR3 is TGTGCCAGCAGTTTGGCGGGACTAACGAGTCACGAGCAGTACTTC. Protein product: CASSLAGLTSHEQYF.